This T cell receptor (beta chain) was captured in a study of T cell changes during pregnancy in multiple sclerosis (dated by TCRdb to between 2018 and 2021). With respect to the entire study: The study looked at changes in the T cell repertoire across pregnancy in women with multiple sclerosis.

To note about this clone: The clone's antigen remains unknown. Base quality data are lacking; no much larger clone is found one base away.

Libraries came from the immunoSEQ multiplex PCR assay. Drawn from immuneACCESS, this table holds only the in-frame rearrangements with V and J called that TCRdb kept. Clones are partly lost; checked studies trace under half to an unresolved V gene and leave the rest unexplained. This sample lists about 70,000 clones; just over 90% were detected once. The ten largest clones capture roughly 1.1% of the sample. CDR1 and CDR2, per the germline V gene (reference sequence), are SEHNR and FQNEAQ. The CDR3 goes from the cysteine to the phenylalanine over 15 residues. The DNA shown is the 45-base CDR3, in frame from base 1. V and J are trimmed by 0 bases and 4 bases, and the gene matches miss 6 bases of the junction.

In this chain, TRBV7-9 is recombined with TRBJ2-7, and 7 junction bases match TRBD2. This sequence originates from a female donor with multiple sclerosis, enrolled in a pregnancy study. The material was peripheral blood, obtained in the third trimester of pregnancy. This receptor has the CDR3 CASSLAASGKYEQYF. The DNA reads as follows: TGTGCCAGCAGCTTAGCGGCTAGCGGAAAATACGAGCAGTACTTC.